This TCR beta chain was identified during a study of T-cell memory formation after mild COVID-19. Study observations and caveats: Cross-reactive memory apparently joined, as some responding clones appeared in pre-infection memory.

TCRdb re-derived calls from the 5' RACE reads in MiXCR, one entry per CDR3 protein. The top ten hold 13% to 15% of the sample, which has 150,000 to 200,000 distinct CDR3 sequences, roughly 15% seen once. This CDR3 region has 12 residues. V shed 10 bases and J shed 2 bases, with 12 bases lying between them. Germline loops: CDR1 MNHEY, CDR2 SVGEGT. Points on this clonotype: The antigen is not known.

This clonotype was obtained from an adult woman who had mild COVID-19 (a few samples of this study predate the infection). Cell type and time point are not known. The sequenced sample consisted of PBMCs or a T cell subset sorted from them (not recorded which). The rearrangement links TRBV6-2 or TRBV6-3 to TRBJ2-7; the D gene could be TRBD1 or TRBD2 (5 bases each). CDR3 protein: CATRDRPYEQYF. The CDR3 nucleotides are TGTGCCACCAGGGACCGGCCCTACGAGCAGTACTTC.